What follows is one T cell receptor (beta chain) and its context. What antigen it recognizes has not been identified. There are no base qualities to consult, and no much larger clone falls within one base. This record comes from a study of T cells in Graves' hyperthyroidism and ophthalmopathy (dated by TCRdb to the late 2010s). Regarding the study in general: Peripheral blood was collected at initial diagnosis, before any treatment. The paper describes TCR Vbeta CDR3 sequencing of 135 peripheral blood samples, made up of 43 ophthalmopathy patients, 70 to 75 hyperthyroidism patients and about 17 progressor patients. Whether ophthalmopathy could be predicted prospectively was tested in an independent validation cohort made up of roughly 19 hyperthyroidism patients plus 17 patients who later progressed to ophthalmopathy. For training and testing, the 95 to 100 patients in the discovery cohort were randomly divided in a 7:3 ratio. After sampling, hyperthyroidism patients received methimazole starting at 30 mg daily, and ophthalmopathy patients received high-dose intravenous methylprednisolone. In addition, the study compared T-cell repertoires in thyroid tissue and in blood from a handful of Graves' hyperthyroidism patients. A discovery cohort of about a hundred patients, 43 with Graves' ophthalmopathy and 55 to 60 with stable Graves' hyperthyroidism, was used to find distinguishing TCR V-J signatures. Study-level results and caveats: Blood samples also contained most of the expanded thyroid clonotypes (frequency above 0.001), which suggests that blood repertoires may reflect thyroid immune responses. Sample size was not statistically predetermined, and investigators were not blinded to group allocation. In validation, progression to ophthalmopathy was predicted by the model with 70.59% sensitivity and approximately 78% specificity, a median of approximately 7.1 months before onset. A 13 V-J signature model separated ophthalmopathy from stable hyperthyroidism, with 87.88% sensitivity and roughly 81% specificity in cross-validation and 80%/75% in testing.

Ophthalmopathy patients had moderately to severely active disease, with a Clinical Activity Score of 3 or more, a NOSPECS grade of 4 or more, and a disease duration of less than 3 months. Any patient with an uncontrolled infection, another autoimmune disease, pregnancy or lactation was excluded. Clinical symptoms, serum thyroxine and TRAb, thyroid ultrasound, and orbital computed tomography formed the basis for the diagnoses. Ficoll-Paque density gradient centrifugation was used to isolate PBMCs from 9.5 to 10 ml of fresh peripheral blood. Total RNA was extracted with Trizol reagent, and quality was checked on an Agilent 2100 Bioanalyzer. Reading the germline V gene gives CDR1 SGHAT and CDR2 FQNNGV. Reading from cysteine to phenylalanine, the CDR3 counts 16 amino acids. Only CDR3 DNA remains: 48 bases, in frame from the first base. V is shortened by 5 bases, J by 6 bases, and the region joining them spans 21 bases.

TCR beta CDR3 regions were amplified from RNA transcripts. The TCR CDR3 was subjected to a first round of RT-PCR using the HTBI primer set and the Qiagen OneStep RT-PCR kit. Libraries were constructed in a second round of multiplex PCR, after which size selection and purification were performed. The libraries were sequenced on an Illumina HiSeq2000 using paired-end 100 bp reads. In the authors' own workflow: SOAPnuke was used to process the raw data, removing reads that contained adapters or uncalled bases, had a mean Phred below 15, or lacked an exact match to the constant primer or identifier. COPE v1.2.5 was used to merge high-quality paired reads, and clonotypes were defined as unique nucleotide sequences. MiTCR v1.1 was used to align the clonotypes against IMGT TRBV, TRBD and TRBJ reference segments. Analysis was restricted to V-J combinations with a frequency above 0.0001, which covered roughly 99% of repertoires. The TCS score was defined as F50 (clonal expansion) divided by E x V (chaos), with BLOSUM62-based TCRdist calculated between CDR3 peptides within each V-J. Welch's t-statistics and random forest reduced 514 V-J features to roughly 13, which were used in a naive Bayes classifier (R e1071). The Morisita-Horn index was used to measure how similar the thyroid and blood repertoires were. The public reads were reanalyzed by TCRdb: fastp trimming at Q25, MiXCR alignment, in-frame beta chains only. Under each unique CDR3 protein, matching rows form one entry showing the most common genes and DNA. TCRdb, rather than the study authors, made the V and J calls. This sample is represented by approximately 600,000 distinct CDR3 sequences; about 15% of them were singletons. In total, the top ten clones hold approximately 4.2% of the sample.

Source material: blood. This receptor was obtained from a woman aged 40 to 50 with Graves' ophthalmopathy. The receptor chain draws on TRBV11-2 and TRBJ2-3; a tentative D call is TRBD2 (9 bases match). The nucleotide sequence is TGTGCCAGCAGCCTAACAGGGGGACTAGCAAGGGATACGCAGTATTTT. Its protein reads: CASSLTGGLARDTQYF.